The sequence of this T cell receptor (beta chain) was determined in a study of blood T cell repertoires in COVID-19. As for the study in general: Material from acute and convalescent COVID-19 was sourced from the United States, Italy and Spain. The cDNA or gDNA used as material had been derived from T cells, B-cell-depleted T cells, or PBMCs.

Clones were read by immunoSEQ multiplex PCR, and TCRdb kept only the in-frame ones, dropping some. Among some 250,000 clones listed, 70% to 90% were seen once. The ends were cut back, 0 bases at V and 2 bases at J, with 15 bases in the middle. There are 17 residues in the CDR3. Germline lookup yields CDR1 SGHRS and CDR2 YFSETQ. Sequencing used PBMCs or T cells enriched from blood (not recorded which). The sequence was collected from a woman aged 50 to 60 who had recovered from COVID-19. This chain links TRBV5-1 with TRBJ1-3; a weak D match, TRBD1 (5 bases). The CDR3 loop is CASSLGQGKNPGNTIYF. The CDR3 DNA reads TGCGCCAGCAGCTTGGGTCAGGGTAAGAACCCTGGAAACACCATATATTTT.